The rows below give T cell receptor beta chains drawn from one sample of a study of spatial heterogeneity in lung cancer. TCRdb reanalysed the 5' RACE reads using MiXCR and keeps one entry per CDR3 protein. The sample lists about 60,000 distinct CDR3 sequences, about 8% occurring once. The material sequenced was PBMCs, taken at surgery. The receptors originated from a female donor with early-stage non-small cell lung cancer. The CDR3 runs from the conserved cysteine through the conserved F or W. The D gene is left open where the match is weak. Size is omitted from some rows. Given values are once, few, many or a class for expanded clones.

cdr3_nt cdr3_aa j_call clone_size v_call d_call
TGTGCCAGCAGCGGGGGACAGACAAGGAGCACCGGGGAGCTGTTTTTT CASSGGQTRSTGELFF TRBJ2-2 - TRBV5-4 TRBD1
TGTGCCAGCAACCACAGGGGGCAGTCCGGGGAGCTGTTTTTT CASNHRGQSGELFF TRBJ2-2 - TRBV11-1 TRBD1
TGTGCCAGCAGCTTAGCGGGGGCAGGGAACACCGGGGAGCTGTTTTTT CASSLAGAGNTGELFF TRBJ2-2 - TRBV7-6 -
TGTGCCAGCAGTGGCTCTAGCGGGGCCCGAAGCTCCTACAATGAGCAGTTCTTC CASSGSSGARSSYNEQFF TRBJ2-1 many TRBV6-2/TRBV6-3 TRBD2
TGTGCCAGCAGTTACTCAGTCTGGGGGGATACGCAGTATTTT CASSYSVWGDTQYF TRBJ2-3 few TRBV6-5 -
TGTGCCAGCACCACGCCGGGACAGGCTGAAAAACTGTTTTTT CASTTPGQAEKLFF TRBJ1-4 few TRBV6-1 TRBD1
TGCAGTGCTAGCGTCACCCGGTCTCTCTATGGCTACACCTTC CSASVTRSLYGYTF TRBJ1-2 few TRBV20-1 -
TGTGCCAGCAGTGGACATTACGAGCAGTACTTC CASSGHYEQYF TRBJ2-7 few TRBV12-3/TRBV12-4 -
TGTGCCAGTACTTCCGGGACAGGGGGCGCGGGGACCCAGCATTTT CASTSGTGGAGTQHF TRBJ1-5 few TRBV19 TRBD1
TGTGCCAGCAGCTCCGGACAGGGGGCCTTGAACACTGAAGCTTTCTTT CASSSGQGALNTEAFF TRBJ1-1 few TRBV3-1 TRBD1
TGTGCCAGCCTCCTGGCCCAGCAGGCTTTCTTT CASLLAQQAFF TRBJ1-1 few TRBV25-1 -
TGCAGCGTTGAGGGTGACTCCTCCAGCTCCTACAATGAGCAGTTCTTC CSVEGDSSSSYNEQFF TRBJ2-1 many TRBV29-1 -
TGTGCCAGCAGCTTATGGCAGGGTAGCACAGATACGCAGTATTTT CASSLWQGSTDTQYF TRBJ2-3 - TRBV5-5 -
TGCGCCAGCAGCCAAGATTCCAATCAGCCCCAGCATTTT CASSQDSNQPQHF TRBJ1-5 few TRBV4-1 -
TGTGCCAGCAGTCTACACAGCGTTGGAGGTCAGCCCCAGCATTTT CASSLHSVGGQPQHF TRBJ1-5 - TRBV12-3/TRBV12-4 -
TGTGCCAGTAGTCAACTAGCGGGAGTCAACACAGATACGCAGTATTTT CASSQLAGVNTDTQYF TRBJ2-3 few TRBV19 TRBD2
TGTGCCAGCCCCCCGTCCGGGACTAGCGGGTACACAGATACGCAGTATTTT CASPPSGTSGYTDTQYF TRBJ2-3 few TRBV7-2 TRBD2
TGTGCCAGTAGTATCGGTTATAGCGGGAAAGGTATTGAGCAGTTCTTC CASSIGYSGKGIEQFF TRBJ2-1 - TRBV19 TRBD2
TGTGCCAGCAGCTTAGGGGGGGCCTATGAGACCCAGTACTTC CASSLGGAYETQYF TRBJ2-5 few TRBV7-2 -
TGTGCCACCAGAGACCTCGCAGACGAGACCCAGTACTTC CATRDLADETQYF TRBJ2-5 many TRBV2 -
TGTGCCAGCAGCTTCCCGTCCACCCTGGTAGCGGAGACCCAGTACTTC CASSFPSTLVAETQYF TRBJ2-5 - TRBV5-6 -
TGTGCCAGCAGTGAAAGGCACAGAAACACTGAAGCTTTCTTT CASSERHRNTEAFF TRBJ1-1 many TRBV25-1 -
TGTGCCAGCAGTGAGCGCGAGCAGTACTTC CASSEREQYF TRBJ2-7 - TRBV6-1 -
TGTGCCAGCAGCTTATATAGCGGGATGGGGGCCTACAATGAGCAGTTCTTC CASSLYSGMGAYNEQFF TRBJ2-1 - TRBV11-3 TRBD2
TGTGCCAGCAGCGTAGACAGCGCATATGAAAAACTGTTTTTT CASSVDSAYEKLFF TRBJ1-4 many TRBV9 -
TGTGCCAGCAGCCAAGACAGGGGTCAGCCCCAGCATTTT CASSQDRGQPQHF TRBJ1-5 many TRBV7-3 TRBD1
TGCAGCGCCGAGGGACAGTTCAACACTGAAGCTTTCTTT CSAEGQFNTEAFF TRBJ1-1 few TRBV29-1 TRBD1
TGTGCCTCAGCAAGTACTGGGGCCGAAGCTTTCTTT CASASTGAEAFF TRBJ1-1 - TRBV2 -
TGTGCCACCAGTGATTTGGGCAAGCCAAATGAGCAGTTCTTC CATSDLGKPNEQFF TRBJ2-1 few TRBV24-1 -
TGCAGTGCTAGAGATGGGGCAGGGGGAAATGAAAAACTGTTTTTT CSARDGAGGNEKLFF TRBJ1-4 few TRBV20-1 TRBD1
TGTGCCAGCAGCCCCGGGACAGGGGGCAACACTGAAGCTTTCTTT CASSPGTGGNTEAFF TRBJ1-1 many TRBV9 TRBD1
TGTGCCAGCAGTCCTCGGACAGGGAGGCGATCCACAGATACGCAGTATTTT CASSPRTGRRSTDTQYF TRBJ2-3 many TRBV12-3/TRBV12-4 TRBD1
TGTGCCAGCAGTGAAAACAGGGGGGACTATGGCTACACCTTC CASSENRGDYGYTF TRBJ1-2 many TRBV6-1 TRBD1
TGTGCCAGCCTGAGCCCCGGAAACACCATATATTTT CASLSPGNTIYF TRBJ1-3 - TRBV27 -
TGTGCCAGCAGCCAAGAGGGTCGAGGACTAGTTGGGTACATTCAGTACTTC CASSQEGRGLVGYIQYF TRBJ2-4 - TRBV3-1 TRBD2
TGTGCCAGCAGCTGGTTACTAGCGGGAGTCGGCAAGACCCAGTACTTC CASSWLLAGVGKTQYF TRBJ2-5 - TRBV7-9 TRBD2
TGTGCCAGCACCGAAGGGGGCAGCCTTAGCTCCTATAATTCACCCCTCCACTTT CASTEGGSLSSYNSPLHF TRBJ1-6 many TRBV12-3/TRBV12-4 TRBD1
TGTGCCAGCAGTTTGGGGAGGAGGACAGGGGAGTCAGATACGCAGTATTTT CASSLGRRTGESDTQYF TRBJ2-3 many TRBV28 TRBD1
TGTGCCAGCGCGGGGCGAAACATTCAGTACTTC CASAGRNIQYF TRBJ2-4 many TRBV6-1 -
TGTGCCAGCGGGAAGGGACTAGCGGGAGTAGAGACCCAGTACTTC CASGKGLAGVETQYF TRBJ2-5 few TRBV25-1 TRBD2
TGCGCCAGCGCGGCGGGGGGAAGCTCCTACGAGCAGTACTTC CASAAGGSSYEQYF TRBJ2-7 - TRBV5-1 TRBD2
TGTGCTAGTGGTTTGGTTGGGCAAGAGAATGAAGCTTTCTTT CASGLVGQENEAFF TRBJ1-1 few TRBV12-5 -
TGCGCCAGCAGCTTTGCAATCGGACAGGAGGACACTGAAGCTTTCTTT CASSFAIGQEDTEAFF TRBJ1-1 few TRBV5-1 TRBD1
TGTGCCAGCAGCTCGCCTAGGGGGAAGGAAGGCACTGAAGCTTTCTTT CASSSPRGKEGTEAFF TRBJ1-1 many TRBV5-6 -
TGTGCCAGCAGCTTAAGCAGAAACACCGGGGAGCTGTTTTTT CASSLSRNTGELFF TRBJ2-2 few TRBV7-9 -